This T cell receptor (beta chain) was found in a study of vaccination and CD4 T cells after COVID-19. Across the whole study: Across the group, participants received two doses of either BNT162b2 or mRNA-1273 vaccine.

There are 15 residues in the CDR3. Germline V CDR1 and CDR2: ENHRY, SYGVKD. V shed 0 bases and J shed 6 bases, with 12 bases lying between them. On this clonotype itself: Its specificity is unknown.

The treatment was: approximately 9-day PBMC culture with coronavirus spike peptide pools or control peptides (ViraFEST assay). Before TCRs were sequenced, ViraFEST expanded antigen-specific T cells with peptide pools. PBMCs, plated at around 2 million per well, were grown in the presence of about 9.5 IU/ml IL-2 and 8.5 to 10 ug/ml peptide pools. Sequencing of cultured CD4+ T cell DNA used the Oncomine TCR Beta short-read assay. Scientists extracted genomic DNA from CD4+ T cells grown in culture. Each CDR3 protein is one row after TCRdb ran MiXCR on the PCR reads. There are approximately 21,000 distinct CDR3 sequences in the sample; approximately 59% occur only once, and about an eighth lies in the top ten.

Sequencing was performed on CD4+ T cells from blood, cultured in vitro, taken after SARS-CoV-2 vaccination. This sequence originates from a human donor who received a COVID-19 vaccine. The chain is built from TRBV10-3 and TRBJ1-3, with D unresolved. The CDR3 sequence is CAISESLRNLNTIYF. As DNA, the CDR3 is TGTGCCATCAGTGAGTCGCTACGGAACCTAAACACCATATATTTT.